These 20 T cell receptor beta chains came from one sample sequenced in a study of blood T cell repertoires in COVID-19 (dated by TCRdb to the early 2020s). Libraries were made using the immunoSEQ multiplex PCR assay. Held by TCRdb, this immuneACCESS table contains in-frame sequences only and omits some clones. Under half of the omission traces to an unresolved V gene where checked; the cause of the rest is unknown. In all, the sample holds over 150,000 clones, and just under 85% of those were seen once. Clones ranked in the top ten supply roughly 6.9% of the sample. The sample comprised peripheral blood. These receptors originate from a human donor with acute or convalescent COVID-19. The donor label of this sample is uncertain.

This rearrangement joins TRBV5-6 to TRBJ1-1, with 8 nucleotides matching TRBD1. This CDR3 has 15 amino acids. Germline V gene data show CDR1 as SGHDT and CDR2 as YYEEEE. V lost 0 bases and J lost 9; bases outside the gene matches: 10. The CDR3 loop is CASSLDTPHRGKAFF. CDR3 nucleotide sequence: TGTGCCAGCAGCTTGGATACCCCCCACAGGGGGAAAGCTTTCTTT. The complete variable domain, with remaining parts taken from reference TRBV5-6 and TRBJ1-1, reads DAGVTQSPTHLIKTRGQQVTLRCSPKSGHDTVSWYQQALGQGPQFIFQYYEEEERQRGNFPDRFSGHQFPNYSSELNVNALLLGDSALYLCASSLDTPHRGKAFFGQGTRLTVV.

The chain employs TRBV5-5 and TRBJ2-2; 7 nucleotides agree with TRBD1. The CDR3 sequence is 15 residues long. The ends lost 4 bases at V and 5 bases at J; junction bases unmatched: 8. CDR1 is SGHKS, CDR2 YYEKEE, per germline (reference sequence). CDR3 in amino acids: CASSTRQGRTGELFF. Here the CDR3 DNA reads TGTGCCAGCAGCACAAGACAGGGAAGAACCGGGGAGCTGTTTTTT.

The chain recombines TRBV19 with TRBJ2-5; D is possibly TRBD2 (6 bases). Trimming removed 4 bases at V and 4 bases at J, with 16 bases between. CDR3 length equals 15 residues. Germline lookup yields CDR1 LNHDA and CDR2 SQIVND (reference sequence). The DNA for the CDR3 is TGTGCCAGTAGTACCTCTTGGCGGGATAGAGAGACCCAGTACTTC. Protein: CASSTSWRDRETQYF.

V gene TRBV12-3 or TRBV12-4 combines with J gene TRBJ2-1; D call uncertain. Deletions cut 3 bases from V and 4 bases from J, with 7 bases between. The CDR3 consists of 13 residues. CDR3 DNA: TGTGCCAGCAGTTTTAGAACGTACAATGAGCAGTTCTTC. Translation gives CASSFRTYNEQFF.

The gene calls are TRBV12-5 and TRBJ1-6; D is ambiguous. CDR3 length equals 17 residues. In germline, CDR1 is LGHNT, CDR2 FRNRAP. V gave up 1 base and J gave up 7 bases, with 17 bases separating them. The CDR3 nucleotides are TGTGCTAGTGGTTTGGGGGCCTCGGTGGCGCAGAATTCACCCCTCCACTTT. It specifies CASGLGASVAQNSPLHF.

This clone was counted between two and nine times. The chain couples TRBV15 to TRBJ1-5; D ambiguous. V lost 1 base and J lost 2, with 15 bases in between. The V gene's germline CDR1 is LNHNV and CDR2 YYDKDF (reference sequence). There are 17 residues in the CDR3. CDR3 in DNA: TGTGCCACCAGCAGAGGGTTGACGAGCGGTGGCAATCAGCCCCAGCATTTT. Protein sequence: CATSRGLTSGGNQPQHF.

This chain links TRBV24-1 with TRBJ2-5; D unresolved. Trimming left V 3 bases short and J 2 bases short, with 3 bases between. Germline CDR1 is KGHDR and CDR2 is SFDVKD. The CDR3 length is 12 residues. CDR3 in amino acids: CATSDTQETQYF. The CDR3 nucleotides are TGTGCCACCAGTGATACTCAAGAGACCCAGTACTTC.

This clone has more than one count but fewer than ten. The chain uses TRBV5-1 and TRBJ1-2; D is perhaps TRBD1 (5 bases). V was shortened by 0 bases and J by 4 bases, with 13 bases between the two germline ends. This CDR3 comprises 15 residues. CDR1 is SGHRS and CDR2 is YFSETQ in the germline V gene. Here the CDR3 reads CASSLEVGRSYGYTF. The CDR3, as DNA: TGCGCCAGCAGCTTGGAGGTGGGGCGCAGCTATGGCTACACCTTC.

This clone was detected only once. The chain carries TRBV19 and TRBJ2-2; D call uncertain. The germline V and J ends were trimmed by 0 bases and 6 bases, with 11 bases remaining between them. CDR1 and CDR2 from the germline V gene are LNHDA and SQIVND (reference sequence). The CDR3 covers 15 residues. CDR3 coding DNA: TGTGCCAGTAGTATAGATCTCCGAGGCGCCGGGGAGCTGTTTTTT. Amino acids: CASSIDLRGAGELFF.

The chain combines TRBV5-4 with TRBJ2-3, with 12 nucleotides matching TRBD1. V was clipped by 4 bases and J by 1 base; unmatched bases: 7. CDR1 SGHNT and CDR2 YYREEE come from the germline V gene (reference sequence). The CDR3 spans 17 residues. The CDR3 sequence: CASSGDRGPLGTDTQYF. CDR3 DNA sequence: TGTGCCAGCAGCGGGGACAGGGGGCCGTTGGGCACAGATACGCAGTATTTT.

The V gene is TRBV7-2, the J gene TRBJ1-2; weak D call: TRBD1 (5 bases). This CDR3 is 14 amino acids long. The germline CDR1 and CDR2 sequences are SGHTA and FQGNSA. Between the trimmed V and J ends, which lost 5 bases and 7 bases, there was a span of 17 bases. DNA of the CDR3: TGTGCCAGCAGCCCCGCGGGGGGTACCGGTGGCTACACCTTC. This sequence encodes CASSPAGGTGGYTF.

This clone was detected only once. This rearrangement joins TRBV5-4 to TRBJ2-6, with D unclear. The germline CDR1 and CDR2 sequences are SGHNT and YYREEE (reference sequence). V gave up 4 bases and J gave up 2 bases, with 7 bases separating them. The CDR3 runs to 14 residues. The CDR3 reads CASSLEPGANVLTF. The CDR3 bases are TGTGCCAGCAGCCTGGAGCCTGGGGCCAACGTCCTGACTTTC.

This chain uses TRBV20-1 with TRBJ2-3; D is possibly TRBD1 (6 bases). The CDR3 loop spans 11 amino acids. Germline V gives CDR1 DFQATT, CDR2 SNEGSKA (reference sequence). With 8 bases removed from V and 6 bases from J, the gap between germline ends came to 12 bases. CDR3: CSPLGADTQYF. For the CDR3, the DNA is TGCAGTCCGCTGGGGGCGGATACGCAGTATTTT.

The chain links TRBV4-2 to TRBJ2-2, with a weak D call TRBD1 (5 bases). V shed 4 bases and J shed 0 bases, with 21 bases lying between them. The CDR3 runs to 19 residues. Germline V lookup: CDR1 LGHNA, CDR2 YNFKEQ. The CDR3 is CASSRRSISDSPNTGELFF. CDR3 coding DNA: TGTGCCAGCAGCCGAAGATCGATTTCTGACAGTCCGAACACCGGGGAGCTGTTTTTT.

The rearrangement joins TRBV19 to TRBJ2-7; a weak D match, TRBD1 (6 bases). The CDR3 runs 14 residues. Trimming took off 7 bases at V and 1 base at J, with 14 bases between the two ends. Germline lookup yields CDR1 LNHDA and CDR2 SQIVND (reference sequence). The CDR3 region is CASTPTGTSYEQYF. The CDR3 coding sequence is TGTGCCAGTACCCCGACAGGAACGTCCTACGAGCAGTACTTC.

This sequence joins TRBV5-4 and TRBJ1-1; TRBD1 agrees at 9 bases. Germline-derived CDR1 and CDR2 are SGHNT and YYREEE (reference sequence). The CDR3 length is 15 residues. V dropped 5 bases and J dropped 3; count of bases not matched to a gene: 8. CDR3 sequence reads: CASSGRQGGDTEAFF. The CDR3 DNA is TGTGCCAGCAGTGGGAGACAGGGGGGTGACACTGAAGCTTTCTTT.

J is TRBJ2-1 and V is TRBV7-2; the match to TRBD2 covers 13 bases. CDR1 SGHTA and CDR2 FQGNSA come from the germline V gene. This CDR3 region has 16 residues. Germline trimming cut 5 bases from V and 10 bases from J; bases unmatched to any gene: 11. CDR3 sequence reads: CASSPQTSGRTMEQFF. Written as DNA, the CDR3 is TGTGCCAGCAGCCCCCAGACTAGCGGGAGGACGATGGAGCAGTTCTTC. Filled out from reference TRBV7-2 and TRBJ2-1, the complete variable domain reads GAGVSQSPSNKVTEKGKDVELRCDPISGHTALYWYRQSLGQGLEFLIYFQGNSAPDKSGLPSDRFSAERTGGSVSTLTIQRTQQEDSAVYLCASSPQTSGRTMEQFFGPGTRLTVL.

This chain joins TRBV19 and TRBJ2-2; D gene ambiguous. CDR3 length equals 13 residues. The germline V and J ends were trimmed by 4 bases and 7 bases, with 10 bases remaining between them. Looked up from germline, CDR1 is LNHDA and CDR2 is SQIVND (reference sequence). The CDR3 DNA reads as TGTGCCAGTAGTACCCTAGGATTCGGGGAGCTGTTTTTT. It specifies CASSTLGFGELFF.

V gene TRBV5-5 combines with J gene TRBJ2-3, with 12 bases lining up with TRBD2. J lost 2 bases, V lost 2 bases, and 3 bases had no gene match. Per the germline V gene, CDR1 is SGHKS and CDR2 is YYEKEE (reference sequence). The length of the CDR3 is 16 residues. This CDR3 is CASSFLAGGFTDTQYF. CDR3 nucleotides: TGTGCCAGCAGCTTCCTAGCGGGAGGGTTCACAGATACGCAGTATTTT.

V and J are TRBV18 and TRBJ1-1, with a tentative D call TRBD1 (5 bases). The germline V gene has CDR1 KGHSH and CDR2 LQKENI. V was pared by 6 bases and J by 6 bases, with 11 bases between. This CDR3 has 12 residues. The CDR3 here is CASSPGGAEAFF. DNA for the CDR3: TGTGCCAGCTCCCCGGGGGGGGCTGAAGCTTTCTTT.